The 4 T cell receptor beta chains presented below share a single source sample, sequenced in a study of T cell responses to AZD1222 COVID-19 vaccine. Repertoires were generated with immunoSEQ multiplex PCR, while TCRdb's copy carries only in-frame clones and drops some. The table lists about 180,000 clones, 75% to 90% of them singletons. The sample here was peripheral blood, taken on day 0 of AZD1222 vaccination. These receptors originate from an adult in good health.

The rearrangement uses TRBV5-4 and TRBJ1-6; the D gene is possibly TRBD1 (6 bases). The CDR3 has 13 amino acids. The V end was cut by 3 bases, the J end by 9 bases, with 10 bases between. Germline V lookup: CDR1 SGHNT, CDR2 YYREEE (reference sequence). The CDR3, as DNA: TGTGCCAGCAGCTACAGGGTAGCTTCACCCCTCCACTTT. It is translated as CASSYRVASPLHF.

This chain joins TRBV3-1 (or the pseudogene TRBV3-2) and TRBJ1-2, with D possibly matching TRBD1 (5 bases). With 4 bases removed from V and 4 bases from J, the gap between germline ends came to 13 bases. The germline gives CDR1 LGHDT, CDR2 YNNKEL (reference sequence). The CDR3 consists of 14 residues. The CDR3 nucleotides are TGTGCCAGCAGCCCCCTTCAGACAGTCTATGGCTACACCTTC. Protein product: CASSPLQTVYGYTF.

V is TRBV11-2 and J is TRBJ1-3; no reliable D call. In germline, CDR1 is SGHAT, CDR2 FQNNGV. The CDR3 totals 17 residues. The V end lost 0 bases, the J end lost 2 bases, and 14 bases lay between the germline ends. The CDR3 is CASSLDTALPPGNTIYF. CDR3 in DNA: TGTGCCAGCAGCTTAGACACGGCCCTTCCGCCTGGAAACACCATATATTTT. Full variable domain (remainder filled in from reference TRBV11-2 and TRBJ1-3): EAGVAQSPRYKIIEKRQSVAFWCNPISGHATLYWYQQILGQGPKLLIQFQNNGVVDDSQLPKDRFSAERLKGVDSTLKIQPAKLEDSAVYLCASSLDTALPPGNTIYFGEGSWLTVV.

V is TRBV5-5 and J is TRBJ1-1, with 8 bases aligning to TRBD1. V trimming: 4 bases; J trimming: 1 base; junction bases outside the gene matches: 6. The CDR3 spans 15 residues. Looked up from germline, CDR1 is SGHKS and CDR2 is YYEKEE (reference sequence). The CDR3 DNA reads as TGTGCCAGCAGCCCGACAGGGGATGGGAACACTGAAGCTTTCTTT. Translation gives CASSPTGDGNTEAFF.